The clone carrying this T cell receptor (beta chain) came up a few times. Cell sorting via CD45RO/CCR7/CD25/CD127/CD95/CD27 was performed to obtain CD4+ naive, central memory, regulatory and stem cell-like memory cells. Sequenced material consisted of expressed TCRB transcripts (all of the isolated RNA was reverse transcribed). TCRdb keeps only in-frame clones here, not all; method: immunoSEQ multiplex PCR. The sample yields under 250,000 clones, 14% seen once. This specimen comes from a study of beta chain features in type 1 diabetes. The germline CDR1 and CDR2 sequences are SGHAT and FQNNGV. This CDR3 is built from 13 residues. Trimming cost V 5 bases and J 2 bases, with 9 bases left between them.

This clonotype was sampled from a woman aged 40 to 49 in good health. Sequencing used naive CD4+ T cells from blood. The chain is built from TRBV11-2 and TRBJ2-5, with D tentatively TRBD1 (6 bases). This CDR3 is CASSPDRQETQYF. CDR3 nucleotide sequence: TGTGCCAGCAGCCCGGACAGACAAGAGACCCAGTACTTC.